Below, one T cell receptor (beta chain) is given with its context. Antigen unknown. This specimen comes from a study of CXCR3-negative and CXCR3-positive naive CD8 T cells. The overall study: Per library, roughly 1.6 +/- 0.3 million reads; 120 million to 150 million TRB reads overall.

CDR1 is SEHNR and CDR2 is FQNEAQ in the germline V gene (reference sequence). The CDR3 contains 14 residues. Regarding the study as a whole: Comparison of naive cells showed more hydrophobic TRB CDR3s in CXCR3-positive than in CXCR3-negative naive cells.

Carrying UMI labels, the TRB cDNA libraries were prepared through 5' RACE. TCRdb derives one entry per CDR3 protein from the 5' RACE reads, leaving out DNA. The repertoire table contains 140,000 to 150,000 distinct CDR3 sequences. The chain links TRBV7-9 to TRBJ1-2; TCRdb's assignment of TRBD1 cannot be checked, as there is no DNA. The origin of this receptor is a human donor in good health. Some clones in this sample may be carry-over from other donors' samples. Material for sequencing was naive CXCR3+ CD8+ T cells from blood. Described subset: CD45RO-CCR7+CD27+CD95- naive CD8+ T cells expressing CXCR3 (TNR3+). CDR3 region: CASSLAPVFYGYTF.